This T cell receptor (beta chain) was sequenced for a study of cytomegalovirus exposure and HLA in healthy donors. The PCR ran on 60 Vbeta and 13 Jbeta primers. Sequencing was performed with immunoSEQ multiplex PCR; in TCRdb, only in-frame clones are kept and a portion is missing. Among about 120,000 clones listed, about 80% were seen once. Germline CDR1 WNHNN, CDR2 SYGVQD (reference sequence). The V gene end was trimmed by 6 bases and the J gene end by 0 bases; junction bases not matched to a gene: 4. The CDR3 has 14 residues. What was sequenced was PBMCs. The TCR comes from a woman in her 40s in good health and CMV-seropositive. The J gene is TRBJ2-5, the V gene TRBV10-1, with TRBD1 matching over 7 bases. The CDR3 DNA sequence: TGCGCCAGCAGCCGGGACAGCAACCAAGAGACCCAGTACTTC. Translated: CASSRDSNQETQYF.